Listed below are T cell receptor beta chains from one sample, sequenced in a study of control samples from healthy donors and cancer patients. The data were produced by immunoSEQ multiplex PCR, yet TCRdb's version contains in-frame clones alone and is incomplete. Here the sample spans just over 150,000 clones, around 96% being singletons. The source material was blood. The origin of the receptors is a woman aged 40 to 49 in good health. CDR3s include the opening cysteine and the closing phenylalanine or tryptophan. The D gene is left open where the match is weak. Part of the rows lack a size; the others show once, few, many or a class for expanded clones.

CASSQVRQRGQETQYF | TGTGCCAGCAGCCAAGTTAGGCAAAGGGGACAAGAGACCCAGTACTTC | 16 | TRBJ2-5 | - | - | TRBV3-1/TRBV3-2
CASSPTGRGDEKLFF | TGTGCCAGCAGCCCCACCGGCAGGGGTGATGAAAAACTGTTTTTT | 15 | TRBJ1-4 | - | - | TRBV6-5
CASSQGGVRGYTF | TGTGCCAGCAGCCAAGGCGGGGTCCGTGGCTACACCTTC | 13 | TRBJ1-2 | - | - | TRBV7-9
CAIGFWGSEAFF | TGTGCCATCGGGTTTTGGGGGTCTGAAGCTTTCTTT | 12 | TRBJ1-1 | - | - | TRBV10-3
CASSHRTPSGEKLFF | TGTGCCAGCAGTCACCGGACTCCGTCGGGTGAAAAACTGTTTTTT | 15 | TRBJ1-4 | - | - | TRBV7-2
CSVRSKAGQYF | TGCAGCGTTAGATCGAAAGCCGGGCAGTACTTC | 11 | TRBJ2-7 | - | - | TRBV29-1
CASSQDLRTGGPAFF | TGTGCCAGCAGCCAAGATCTCAGGACAGGGGGCCCGGCTTTCTTT | 15 | TRBJ1-1 | - | TRBD1 | TRBV3-1/TRBV3-2
CSARMNYEQYF | TGCAGTGCTAGGATGAACTACGAGCAGTACTTC | 11 | TRBJ2-7 | - | - | TRBV20-1
CASSAGDRVWEQYF | TGTGCCAGCAGCGCCGGGGACAGGGTTTGGGAGCAGTACTTC | 14 | TRBJ2-7 | - | TRBD1 | TRBV7-9
CASSRDSGNQPQHF | TGTGCCAGCAGTAGGGACAGCGGCAATCAGCCCCAGCATTTT | 14 | TRBJ1-5 | few | TRBD1 | TRBV6-2/TRBV6-3
CASSIQDREDSPLHF | TGTGCCAGTAGTATTCAGGACAGGGAAGATTCACCCCTCCACTTT | 15 | TRBJ1-6 | - | TRBD1 | TRBV19
CASSQDWGGREQYF | TGCGCCAGCAGCCAAGACTGGGGTGGCCGCGAGCAGTACTTC | 14 | TRBJ2-7 | - | - | TRBV4-3
CASSLELAGVDIQYF | TGTGCCAGCAGCTTGGAACTAGCGGGAGTTGACATTCAGTACTTC | 15 | TRBJ2-4 | - | TRBD2 | TRBV5-6
CATSGGSTDTQYF | TGTGCCACCAGCGGTGGTTCCACAGATACGCAGTATTTT | 13 | TRBJ2-3 | - | - | TRBV24-1
CASSVDRGEAFF | TGTGCCAGCAGCGTGGACAGGGGGGAAGCTTTCTTT | 12 | TRBJ1-1 | - | TRBD1 | TRBV9
CASSDQGNNQPQHF | TGTGCCAGCAGTGACCAGGGGAACAATCAGCCCCAGCATTTT | 14 | TRBJ1-5 | - | - | TRBV25-1
CASSFTGFNTEAFF | TGTGCCAGCAGCTTCACAGGGTTCAACACTGAAGCTTTCTTT | 14 | TRBJ1-1 | - | - | TRBV7-2
CASSLEGRYNEQFF | TGTGCCAGCAGCTTAGAGGGCAGATACAATGAGCAGTTCTTC | 14 | TRBJ2-1 | - | - | TRBV7-9
CASSRQGSNEQFF | TGCGCCAGCAGCCGGCAGGGAAGCAATGAGCAGTTCTTC | 13 | TRBJ2-1 | - | - | TRBV4-3
CASSVAVYANTGELFF | TGTGCCAGCAGCGTAGCGGTGTACGCGAACACCGGGGAGCTGTTTTTT | 16 | TRBJ2-2 | once | - | TRBV9
CASSIGLAEVTDTQYF | TGTGCCAGCAGCATCGGACTAGCGGAGGTCACAGATACGCAGTATTTT | 16 | TRBJ2-3 | - | TRBD2 | TRBV7-9
CSAGGETQYF | TGCAGCGCAGGGGGGGAGACCCAGTACTTC | 10 | TRBJ2-5 | - | - | TRBV29-1
CAWSVHISVPGVYSGDTEAFF | - | 21 | TRBJ1-1 | - | - | TRBV30
CASSQVGWGTGELFF | TGCGCCAGCAGCCAAGTTGGTTGGGGGACCGGGGAGCTGTTTTTT | 15 | TRBJ2-2 | - | - | TRBV4-1
CASSLTGGYTF | TGTGCCAGCAGTTTGACTGGTGGCTACACCTTC | 11 | TRBJ1-2 | - | - | TRBV28
CASSQGQMNTEAFF | TGTGCCAGCAGCCAAGGACAGATGAACACTGAAGCTTTCTTT | 14 | TRBJ1-1 | - | - | TRBV6-5
CASSDHQPQHF | TGTGCCAGCAGTGACCATCAGCCCCAGCATTTT | 11 | TRBJ1-5 | - | - | TRBV6-4
CASSDSGTGGSNQPQHF | TGTGCCAGCAGTGATTCAGGGACAGGGGGGAGCAATCAGCCCCAGCATTTT | 17 | TRBJ1-5 | - | TRBD1 | TRBV25-1
CASSLVRVSGYGYTF | TGTGCCAGCAGCTTAGTACGAGTTAGTGGCTATGGCTACACCTTC | 15 | TRBJ1-2 | - | - | TRBV11-2
CSVYSDTEAFF | TGCAGCGTTTACTCGGACACTGAAGCTTTCTTT | 11 | TRBJ1-1 | - | - | TRBV29-1
CASSVDGTAYNEQFF | TGTGCCAGCAGCGTAGACGGGACAGCCTACAATGAGCAGTTCTTC | 15 | TRBJ2-1 | - | TRBD1 | TRBV9
CASSARTPKGEQYF | TGTGCCAGCAGTGCCCGGACACCGAAGGGGGAGCAGTACTTC | 14 | TRBJ2-7 | - | - | TRBV27
CASSPKGIHTEAFF | TGTGCCAGCAGCCCCAAAGGAATACACACTGAAGCTTTCTTT | 14 | TRBJ1-1 | - | - | TRBV11-2
CASSFSSTDTQYF | TGTGCCAGCAGCTTTTCTAGCACAGATACGCAGTATTTT | 13 | TRBJ2-3 | - | - | TRBV7-2
CASRRTGPGAGANVLTF | TGTGCCAGCAGGCGTACAGGTCCTGGGGCTGGGGCCAACGTCCTGACTTTC | 17 | TRBJ2-6 | - | - | TRBV7-2
CASAAEYSNQPQHF | TGTGCCAGCGCGGCGGAGTATAGCAATCAGCCCCAGCATTTT | 14 | TRBJ1-5 | - | - | TRBV7-9
CASSQQPEGYNSPLHF | TGCGCCAGCAGCCAACAGCCCGAGGGATATAATTCACCCCTCCACTTT | 16 | TRBJ1-6 | - | - | TRBV4-3